The 2 T cell receptor beta chains below all came from one sample that was sequenced in a study of T-cell reconstitution after alpha-beta-depleted transplantation in children. The TCRbeta library incorporated unique molecular identifiers. Each CDR3 protein is one row after TCRdb ran MiXCR on the PCR reads. The sample records about 270,000 distinct CDR3 sequences, 9.9% being singletons. Here the sequenced sample was PBMCs from the stem cell graft donor, taken from the stem cell graft. These receptors all stem from a human donor who donated a stem cell graft to a child with SCID.

CDR3 region: CASSSGGAEETQYF. Written as DNA, the CDR3 is TGTGCCAGCAGTTCCGGGGGGGCCGAAGAGACCCAGTACTTC. V usage is TRBV6-5 and J usage is TRBJ2-5; TRBD2 aligns across 8 bases. This CDR3 is built from 14 residues. Germline V CDR1 and CDR2: MNHEY, SVGAGI. V shed 4 bases, J shed 3 bases, and the junction held 4 bases outside the gene matches.

This clonotype occurred a few times. The V gene is TRBV2, the J gene TRBJ1-1; 10 bases map to TRBD1. Germline CDR1 SNHLY, CDR2 FYNNEI. J gave up 6 bases and V 2 bases, and 6 bases lay outside the gene matches. The CDR3 has 15 amino acids. CDR3 sequence: CASSETGTGVSEAFF. Here the CDR3 DNA reads TGTGCCAGCAGTGAAACCGGGACAGGGGTTTCTGAAGCTTTCTTT.